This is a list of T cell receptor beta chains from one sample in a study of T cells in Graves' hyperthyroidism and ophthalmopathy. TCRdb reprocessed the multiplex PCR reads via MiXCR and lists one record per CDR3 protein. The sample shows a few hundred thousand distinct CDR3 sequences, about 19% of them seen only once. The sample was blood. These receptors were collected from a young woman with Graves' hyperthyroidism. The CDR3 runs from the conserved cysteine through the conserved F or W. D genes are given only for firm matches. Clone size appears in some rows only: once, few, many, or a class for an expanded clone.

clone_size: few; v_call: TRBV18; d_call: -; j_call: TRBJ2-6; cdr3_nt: TGTGCCAGCTCACCTACAACCGGGGCCAACGTCCTGACTTTC; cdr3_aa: CASSPTTGANVLTF
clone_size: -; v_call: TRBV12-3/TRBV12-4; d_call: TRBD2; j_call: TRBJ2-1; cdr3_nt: TGTGCCAGCAGGTGGGGACTAGCGGGGTACAATGAGCAGTTCTTC; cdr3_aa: CASRWGLAGYNEQFF
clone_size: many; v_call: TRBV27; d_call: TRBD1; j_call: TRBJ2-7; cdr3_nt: TGTGCCAGCAGTTTAGTGTCTAGGGGGCCCACCTACGAGCAGTACTTC; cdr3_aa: CASSLVSRGPTYEQYF
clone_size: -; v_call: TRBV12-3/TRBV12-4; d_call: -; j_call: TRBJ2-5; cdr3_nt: TGTGCCAGCAGTCCCCAGGGGAGGGTGCAAGAGACCCAGTACTTC; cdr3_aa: CASSPQGRVQETQYF
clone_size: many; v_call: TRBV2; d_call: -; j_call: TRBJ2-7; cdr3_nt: TGTGCCAGCAGTGCTGACAGGTCGTCACCCGAGCAGTACTTC; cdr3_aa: CASSADRSSPEQYF
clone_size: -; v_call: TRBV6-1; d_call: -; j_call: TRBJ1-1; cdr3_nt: TGTGCCAGCTCCAAATTACAGGGAGGGACTGAAGCTTTCTTT; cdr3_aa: CASSKLQGGTEAFF
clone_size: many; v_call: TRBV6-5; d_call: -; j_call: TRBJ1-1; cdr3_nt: TGTGCCAGCAGTTACCGGGTGGAGAACACTGAAGCTTTCTTT; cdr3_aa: CASSYRVENTEAFF
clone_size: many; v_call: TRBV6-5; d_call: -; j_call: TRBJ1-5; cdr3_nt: TGTGCCAGCAGTTACTCGCGAGATCAGCCCCAGCATTTT; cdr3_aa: CASSYSRDQPQHF
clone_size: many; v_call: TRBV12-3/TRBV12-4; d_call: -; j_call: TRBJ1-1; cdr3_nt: TGTGCCACCTTCAGGACAGCGAACACTGAAGCTTTCTTT; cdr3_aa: CATFRTANTEAFF
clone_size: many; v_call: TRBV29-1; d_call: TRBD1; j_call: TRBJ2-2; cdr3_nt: TGCAGCGTTGACTCCGGGACAGGTTATGCCGGGGAGCTGTTTTTT; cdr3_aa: CSVDSGTGYAGELFF
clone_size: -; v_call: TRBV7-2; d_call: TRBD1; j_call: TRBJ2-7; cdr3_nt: TGTGCCAGCAGCAACAACAGGGGTTACGAGCAGTACTTC; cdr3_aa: CASSNNRGYEQYF
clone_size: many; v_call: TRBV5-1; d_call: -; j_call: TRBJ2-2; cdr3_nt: TGCGCCAGCAGCCCGGCTCGCCAGTCGATGGCGGGGGAGCTGTTTTTT; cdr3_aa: CASSPARQSMAGELFF
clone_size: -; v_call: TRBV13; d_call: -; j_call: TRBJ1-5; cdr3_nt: TGTGCCAGCAGTGGCTCGGACAGACGGAATCAGCCCCAGCATTTT; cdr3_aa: CASSGSDRRNQPQHF
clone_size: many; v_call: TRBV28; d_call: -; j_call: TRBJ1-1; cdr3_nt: TGTGCCAGCAGACAACCCCTAGGGGCCATGAACACTGAAGCTTTCTTT; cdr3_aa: CASRQPLGAMNTEAFF
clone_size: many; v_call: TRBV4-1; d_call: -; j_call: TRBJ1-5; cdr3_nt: TGCGCCAGCACGCACTCAGGTTATAGCAATCAGCCCCAGCATTTT; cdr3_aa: CASTHSGYSNQPQHF